This T cell receptor (beta chain) comes out of a study of technical replicates of blood from a few donors. V was clipped by 6 bases and J by 7 bases; unmatched bases: 7. Germline CDR1 is MNHNS and CDR2 is SASEGT. CDR3 length: 14 amino acids. Sequencing was performed with immunoSEQ multiplex PCR; in TCRdb, only in-frame clones are kept and a portion is missing. This sample has about 88,000 clones, with 92% found just once. On this clone: This sample includes further DNA sequences coding for the same CDR3.

Sequencing was performed on T cells isolated from PBMCs. This clonotype was obtained from a human donor in good health. The chain recombines TRBV6-1 with TRBJ1-5, with 9 bases fitting TRBD1. CDR3 residues: CASRPGQGRQPQHF. DNA for the CDR3: TGTGCCAGCAGACCGGGACAGGGTCGCCAGCCCCAGCATTTT.